The clone carrying this T cell receptor (beta chain) was seen a single time. Its antigen is not identified. Germline V gene sequence: CDR1 PRHDT, CDR2 FYEKMQ (reference sequence). This CDR3 is built from 12 residues. V dropped 5 bases and J dropped 9 bases, with 14 bases sitting between them. This record belongs to a study of T cell responses to AZD1222 COVID-19 vaccine. General study results and limits: Donors were largely white British and mainly female; clonal diversity was possibly underestimated. Nearly half of the spike-specific TCRs reportedly recognize variant regions that carry no mutations.

Produced via immunoSEQ multiplex PCR; TCRdb's table is partial and in-frame only. The data show about 98,000 clones, with 84% seen just once and about 17% held by the top ten. The material was peripheral blood, obtained on day 0 of AZD1222 vaccination. This TCR came from an adult in good health. The chain uses TRBV13 and TRBJ2-7, with D possibly being TRBD2 (5 bases). The CDR3, as DNA: TGTGCCAGCAGCCTTTCCGGGATTGGGCAGTACTTC. Translated, it gives CASSLSGIGQYF. The whole variable domain, remainder taken from reference TRBV13 and TRBJ2-7, is AAGVIQSPRHLIKEKRETATLKCYPIPRHDTVYWYQQGPGQDPQFLISFYEKMQSDKGSIPDRFSAQQFSDYHSELNMSSLELGDSALYFCASSLSGIGQYFGPGTRLTVT.